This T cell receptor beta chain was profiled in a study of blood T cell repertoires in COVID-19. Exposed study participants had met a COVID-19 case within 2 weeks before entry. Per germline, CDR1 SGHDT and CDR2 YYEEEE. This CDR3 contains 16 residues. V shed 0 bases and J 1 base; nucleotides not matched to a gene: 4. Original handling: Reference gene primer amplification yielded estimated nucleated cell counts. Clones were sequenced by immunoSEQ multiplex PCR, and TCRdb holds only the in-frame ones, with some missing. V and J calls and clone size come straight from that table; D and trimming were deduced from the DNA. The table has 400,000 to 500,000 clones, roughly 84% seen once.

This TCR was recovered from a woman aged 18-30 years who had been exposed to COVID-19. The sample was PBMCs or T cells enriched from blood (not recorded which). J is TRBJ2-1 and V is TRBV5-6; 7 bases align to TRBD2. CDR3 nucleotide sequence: TGTGCCAGCAGCTTGGGGCTAGCGGTTTCCTACAATGAGCAGTTCTTC. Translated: CASSLGLAVSYNEQFF.